What follows are 7 T cell receptor beta chains derived from one specimen sequenced in a study of early T cells in non-severe SARS-CoV-2 infection. TCRdb re-called the 5' RACE reads with MiXCR, one entry per CDR3 protein. The data contain about 77,000 distinct CDR3 sequences, roughly 16% of them singletons. Sequencing was carried out using whole blood. Source of these receptors: an adult who was a healthcare worker with PCR-confirmed SARS-CoV-2 infection or an uninfected control (not recorded which).

The rearrangement uses TRBV27 and TRBJ2-7; D unclear. The CDR3 extends over 17 amino acids. Germline lookup yields CDR1 MNHEY and CDR2 SMNVEV (reference sequence). Trimming removed 2 bases from V and 3 bases from J, with 20 bases in between. In nucleotides, the CDR3 is TGTGCCAGCAGTTTAAAGGCCACAGAGATTTTTGTCTACGAGCAGTACTTC. Translating it yields CASSLKATEIFVYEQYF.

The rearrangement uses TRBV20-1 and TRBJ2-7; 9 nucleotides align to TRBD2. This CDR3 region has 12 residues. V lost 6 bases, J lost 6 bases, and 6 bases stayed unmatched. From germline, CDR1 is DFQATT and CDR2 SNEGSKA (reference sequence). For the CDR3, the DNA is TGCAGTGCCCAACTAGCGGGTGGCGAGCAGTACTTC. As protein: CSAQLAGGEQYF.

The chain links TRBV12-3 or TRBV12-4 to TRBJ1-1; the D gene is possibly TRBD1 (6 bases). The CDR3 runs 11 residues. V shed 3 bases and J shed 8 bases, with 7 bases lying between them. The CDR3 bases are TGTGCCAGCAGTTTGACAGGAGAAGCTTTCTTT. It yields the protein CASSLTGEAFF.

The genes are TRBV29-1 and TRBJ2-3; D gene ambiguous. V lost 7 bases, J lost 2 bases, and 13 bases lay in between. Germline CDR1 reads SQVTM; CDR2 reads ANQGSEA. The CDR3 is 13 amino acids. The CDR3 region is CSARGPDTDTQYF. CDR3 nucleotides: TGCAGCGCGAGAGGTCCGGACACAGATACGCAGTATTTT.

As regards this clonotype: This may be a read error, as it is one base from a much larger clone. The chain uses TRBV6-6 and TRBJ2-2; D uncertain. Germline CDR1 is MNHNY and CDR2 is SVGAGI (reference sequence). CDR3 length: 14 amino acids. The CDR3 reads CVSRKMDSTGELFF. The CDR3 nucleotides are TGTGTCAGCCGGAAAATGGATAGCACCGGGGAGCTGTTTTTT.

This clonotype was counted between two and nine times. The genes are TRBV7-6 and TRBJ2-1; D unresolved. The CDR3 spans 15 residues. Germline-derived CDR1 and CDR2 are SGHVS and FNYEAQ. The V gene lost 4 bases and the J gene lost 7 bases, with 17 bases spanning the gap. CDR3 sequence reads: CASSSVPSGGNEQFF. The CDR3 DNA reads as TGTGCCAGCAGCTCGGTCCCCTCGGGTGGGAATGAGCAGTTCTTC.

The V and J genes are TRBV7-2 and TRBJ1-2; 10 positions agree with TRBD1. Germline V lookup: CDR1 SGHTA, CDR2 FQGNSA. V lost 5 bases and J lost 5; bases outside the gene matches: 5. CDR3 length equals 14 residues. The CDR3 coding sequence is TGTGCCAGCAGCCAAGGGGGACAGGGGTATGGCTACACCTTC. Protein: CASSQGGQGYGYTF. The full variable domain, its missing parts supplied by reference TRBV7-2 and TRBJ1-2, is GAGVSQSPSNKVTEKGKDVELRCDPISGHTALYWYRQSLGQGLEFLIYFQGNSAPDKSGLPSDRFSAERTGGSVSTLTIQRTQQEDSAVYLCASSQGGQGYGYTFGSGTRLTVV.